Below, 10 T cell receptor beta chains from the same sample are listed, as sequenced in a study of shared clonotypes between healthy human individuals. Assay used: immunoSEQ multiplex PCR; TCRdb lists only in-frame clones, some missing. The repertoire holds around 2.1 million clones, with almost 96% as singletons. Sequencing was performed on naive CD4+ T cells sorted from blood. Subset meaning: CD45RA+ positively selected. The source is a man between 18 and 29 years old in good health.

This chain joins TRBV28 and TRBJ1-2; weak D call: TRBD1 (6 bases). The germline gives CDR1 MDHEN, CDR2 SYDVKM. The length of the CDR3 is 13 residues. Trimming left V 11 bases short and J 0 bases short, with 13 bases between. Here the CDR3 reads CAVQGQTNYGYTF. For the CDR3, the DNA is TGTGCCGTGCAGGGGCAGACTAACTATGGCTACACCTTC.

This chain uses TRBV10-3 with TRBJ1-5; 8 nucleotides match TRBD1. V gave up 0 bases and J gave up 7 bases; unmatched junction bases: 8. The CDR3 has 16 amino acids. CDR1 and CDR2 from the germline V gene are ENHRY and SYGVKD. CDR3 protein: CAISESRDRRQQPQHF. For the CDR3, the DNA is TGTGCCATCAGTGAGTCCCGGGACAGGAGGCAACAGCCCCAGCATTTT.

This rearrangement joins TRBV29-1 to TRBJ2-2; 8 nucleotides agree with TRBD2. Germline lookup yields CDR1 SQVTM and CDR2 ANQGSEA. This CDR3 comprises 14 residues. V lost 3 bases to trimming and J lost 6 bases; unmatched junction nucleotides: 6. The CDR3 DNA sequence: TGCAGCGTTGAGGTAGCGGGATGGGCCGGGGAGCTGTTTTTT. This gives the protein CSVEVAGWAGELFF.

This chain links TRBV29-1 with TRBJ2-5; the D gene is possibly TRBD1 (5 bases). The germline CDR1 and CDR2 sequences are SQVTM and ANQGSEA. Trimming stripped 6 bases from V and 9 bases from J, with 23 bases between. This CDR3 region has 14 residues. The CDR3 DNA sequence: TGCAGCGTGTTGGTGCTCCCGTCCGAAGGGGCCCAGTACTTC. Translating it yields CSVLVLPSEGAQYF.

The genes are TRBV25-1 and TRBJ1-2; D perhaps matches TRBD1 (5 bases). The V and J ends lost 0 bases and 2 bases respectively, with 7 bases between them. This CDR3 comprises 14 residues. Germline CDR1 MGHDK, CDR2 SYGVNS. This chain's CDR3 is CASSEYSGNYGYTF. The CDR3 DNA sequence: TGTGCCAGCAGTGAATATTCAGGGAACTATGGCTACACCTTC.

On this clone: Different DNA sequences within this sample yield the same CDR3. The rearrangement links TRBV7-9 to TRBJ2-3; no reliable D call. CDR1 is SEHNR, CDR2 FQNEAQ, per germline (reference sequence). CDR3 size: 13 residues. The V end was cut by 0 bases, the J end by 3 bases, with 4 bases between. Here the CDR3 DNA reads TGTGCCAGCAGCTTAGCCTCAACAGATACGCAGTATTTT. Its translation is CASSLASTDTQYF.

V gene TRBV6-5 combines with J gene TRBJ1-1, with D hard to call. Trimming removed 6 bases at V and 0 bases at J, with 14 bases between. The CDR3 spans 15 residues. The germline CDR1 and CDR2 sequences are MNHEY and SVGAGI. The CDR3 region has the DNA TGTGCCAGCAGCCCCCGAGGATTGATGAACACTGAAGCTTTCTTT. Translation gives CASSPRGLMNTEAFF.

Written as DNA, the CDR3 is TGTGCCATCAGCCGGACAGGGTCCGGGGAGCTGTTTTTT. It specifies CAISRTGSGELFF. The chain is built from TRBV10-3 and TRBJ2-2; 8 bases map to TRBD1. V was clipped by 6 bases and J by 6 bases; unmatched bases: 3. Germline assignment: CDR1 ENHRY and CDR2 SYGVKD. The CDR3 is 13 amino acids.

The chain carries TRBV5-1 and TRBJ1-2; no definite D call. CDR3 length: 12 amino acids. Per germline, CDR1 SGHRS and CDR2 YFSETQ. Trimming removed 5 bases from V and 9 bases from J, with 14 bases in between. The CDR3 sequence: CASRDQTPRYTF. The CDR3 coding sequence is TGCGCCAGCAGGGATCAAACTCCGCGCTACACCTTC.

A remark on this clone: Other nucleotide sequences in the sample specify the same CDR3. This rearrangement joins TRBV9 to TRBJ1-6; D gene uncertain. The V end was cut by 0 bases, the J end by 6 bases, with 7 bases between. CDR3 length: 14 residues. Germline V gives CDR1 SGDLS, CDR2 YYNGEE. CDR3 DNA sequence: TGTGCCAGCAGCGTAGAGACGGGTAATTCACCCCTCCACTTT. It is translated as CASSVETGNSPLHF.